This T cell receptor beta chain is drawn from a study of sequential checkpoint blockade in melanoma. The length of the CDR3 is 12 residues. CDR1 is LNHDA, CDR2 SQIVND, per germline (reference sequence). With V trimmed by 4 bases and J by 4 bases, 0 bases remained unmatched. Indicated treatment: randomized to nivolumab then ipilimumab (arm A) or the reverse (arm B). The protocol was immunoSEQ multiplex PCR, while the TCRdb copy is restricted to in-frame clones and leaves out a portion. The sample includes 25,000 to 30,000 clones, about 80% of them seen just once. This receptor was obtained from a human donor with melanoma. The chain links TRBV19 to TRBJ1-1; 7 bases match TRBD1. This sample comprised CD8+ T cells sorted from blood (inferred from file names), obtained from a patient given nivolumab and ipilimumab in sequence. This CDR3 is CASSRQGTEAFF. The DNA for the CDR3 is TGTGCCAGTAGTAGACAGGGCACTGAAGCTTTCTTT.